The clone carrying this T cell receptor beta chain came up many times. Its antigen is unknown. V was pared by 10 bases and J by 3 bases, with 14 bases between. Germline V lookup: CDR1 SGHTA, CDR2 FQGNSA. This CDR3 has 13 residues. TCRdb processed the reads anew with MiXCR; each CDR3 protein has one entry. Among about 400,000 distinct CDR3 sequences listed, over 15% were seen once. These data belong to a study of T cell repertoires in cytomegalovirus infection. Study as a whole: Signatures in public TCR beta sequences pointed to both CMV infection and matching HLA type.

Study-wide findings and caveats: There were HLA-C-restricted CMV-specific TCR beta clonotypes dominating the ex vivo response.

This receptor was identified in a human donor in good health (CMV status not recorded). Some clones in this sample may be carry-over from other donors' samples. The specimen sequenced was PBMCs. V is TRBV7-2 and J is TRBJ2-3; D is perhaps TRBD2 (6 bases). CDR3 bases: TGTGCCAACTCGGGGGACGGTACAGATACGCAGTATTTT. Protein product: CANSGDGTDTQYF.